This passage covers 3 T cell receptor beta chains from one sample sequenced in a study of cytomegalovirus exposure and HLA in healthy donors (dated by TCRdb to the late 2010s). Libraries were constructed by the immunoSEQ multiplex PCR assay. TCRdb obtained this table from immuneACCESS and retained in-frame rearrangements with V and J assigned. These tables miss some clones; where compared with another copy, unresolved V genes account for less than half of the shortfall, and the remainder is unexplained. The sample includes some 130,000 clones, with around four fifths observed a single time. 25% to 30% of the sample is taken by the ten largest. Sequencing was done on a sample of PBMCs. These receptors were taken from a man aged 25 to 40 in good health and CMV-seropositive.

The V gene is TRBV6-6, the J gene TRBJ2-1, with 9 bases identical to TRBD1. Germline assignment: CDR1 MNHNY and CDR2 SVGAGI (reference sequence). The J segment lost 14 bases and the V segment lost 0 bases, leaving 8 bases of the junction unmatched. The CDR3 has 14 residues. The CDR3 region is CASSYSGQGSPKFF. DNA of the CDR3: TGTGCCAGCAGTTACTCGGGACAGGGCTCCCCTAAGTTCTTC.

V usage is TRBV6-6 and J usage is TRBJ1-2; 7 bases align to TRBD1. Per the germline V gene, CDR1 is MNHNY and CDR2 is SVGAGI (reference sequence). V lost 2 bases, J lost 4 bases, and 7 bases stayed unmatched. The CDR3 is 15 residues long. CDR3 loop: CASSYEGAKSYGYTF. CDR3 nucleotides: TGTGCCAGCAGTTACGAGGGGGCCAAAAGCTATGGCTACACCTTC.

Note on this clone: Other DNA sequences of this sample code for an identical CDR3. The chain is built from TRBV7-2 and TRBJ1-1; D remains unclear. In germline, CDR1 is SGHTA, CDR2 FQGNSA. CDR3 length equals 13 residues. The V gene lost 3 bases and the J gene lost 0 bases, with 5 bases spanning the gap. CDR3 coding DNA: TGTGCCAGCAGCTTTTCAGTGAACACTGAAGCTTTCTTT. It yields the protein CASSFSVNTEAFF.